The 29 T cell receptor beta chains reported below all come from one sample, sequenced in a study of T cell responses to AZD1222 COVID-19 vaccine. Only in-frame clones appear in the TCRdb table, and some are missing; sequencing was by immunoSEQ multiplex PCR. This sample has under 170,000 clones, with roughly 90% found just once. The sequencing used peripheral blood, collected 28 days after the second AZD1222 dose. All receptors derive from an adult who received the AZD1222 COVID-19 vaccine.

The chain employs TRBV10-3 and TRBJ2-7; 9 positions agree with TRBD1. The CDR3 is made up of 14 amino acids. J lost 6 bases, V lost 6 bases, and 9 bases had no gene match. CDR1 is ENHRY and CDR2 is SYGVKD in the germline V gene. The CDR3 DNA sequence: TGTGCCATCAGGATACAGGGGGCCCCTTCCGAGCAGTACTTC. This sequence encodes CAIRIQGAPSEQYF.

The rearrangement links TRBV28 to TRBJ1-4; 8 bases map to TRBD1. Germline V lookup: CDR1 MDHEN, CDR2 SYDVKM. Trimming took 10 bases from V and 6 from J; bases not matched to a gene: 7. This CDR3 is 13 amino acids long. The CDR3 protein is CATWTGRDEKLFF. DNA for the CDR3: TGTGCCACCTGGACAGGGAGGGATGAAAAACTGTTTTTT.

This chain links TRBV11-2 with TRBJ2-2, with a possible D match to TRBD2 (5 bases). V lost 5 bases, J lost 2 bases, and 12 bases lay in between. Germline V gene lookup returns CDR1 SGHAT and CDR2 FQNNGV. CDR3 length: 15 residues. As DNA, the CDR3 is TGTGCCAGCAGCCCCCGACTATCAAACACCGGGGAGCTGTTTTTT. Translated: CASSPRLSNTGELFF.

This clone was picked up one time. The chain recombines TRBV3-1 (or the pseudogene TRBV3-2) with TRBJ2-7, with no clear D. V lost 1 base and J 4 bases, leaving 14 bases between the germline ends. This CDR3 has 15 residues. The germline V gene encodes CDR1 LGHDT and CDR2 YNNKEL (reference sequence). CDR3 in DNA: TGTGCCAGCAGCCAAGGAGGATTTGGGAATTACGAGCAGTACTTC. This translates into CASSQGGFGNYEQYF.

This rearrangement joins TRBV5-1 to TRBJ1-6; 9 nucleotides align to TRBD1. Germline trimming cut 4 bases from V and 2 bases from J; bases unmatched to any gene: 4. CDR1 is SGHRS and CDR2 is YFSETQ in the germline V gene. CDR3 length: 16 amino acids. CDR3 loop: CASSPGQGPYNSPLHF. Here the CDR3 DNA reads TGCGCCAGCAGCCCGGGACAGGGACCCTATAATTCACCCCTCCACTTT.

V is TRBV18 and J is TRBJ2-7, with D perhaps matching TRBD1 or TRBD2 (6 bases each). The CDR3 loop spans 15 amino acids. V gave up 2 bases and J gave up 0 bases, with 11 bases separating them. Germline CDR1 reads KGHSH; CDR2 reads LQKENI. CDR3 nucleotide sequence: TGTGCCAGCTCACCAGGGGGGCAGACCTCCTACGAGCAGTACTTC. As protein: CASSPGGQTSYEQYF. The whole variable domain, remainder taken from reference TRBV18 and TRBJ2-7, is NAGVMQNPRHLVRRRGQEARLRCSPMKGHSHVYWYRQLPEEGLKFMVYLQKENIIDESGMPKERFSAEFPKEGPSILRIQQVVRGDSAAYFCASSPGGQTSYEQYFGPGTRLTVT.

The chain has TRBV3-1 (or the pseudogene TRBV3-2) and TRBJ2-7; perhaps TRBD2 as D (6 bases). This CDR3 has 16 amino acids. Trimming shortened V by 3 bases and J by 5 bases, and 20 bases separated the two germline ends. Germline values: CDR1 LGHDT, CDR2 YNNKEL (reference sequence). CDR3: CASSHHWRDDSDEQYF. The DNA for the CDR3 is TGTGCCAGCAGCCACCATTGGCGGGACGATTCGGACGAGCAGTACTTC.

The chain joins TRBV15 to TRBJ1-1, with TRBD1 identical over 7 bases. In germline, CDR1 is LNHNV, CDR2 YYDKDF (reference sequence). V lost 2 bases, J lost 3 bases, and 12 bases stayed unmatched. The length of the CDR3 is 17 residues. The chain's CDR3 is CATSRRTGSALDTEAFF. In DNA form, the CDR3 reads TGTGCCACCAGCAGAAGGACAGGTTCAGCCTTGGACACTGAAGCTTTCTTT. The full variable domain, rest sourced from reference TRBV15 and TRBJ1-1, is DAMVIQNPRYQVTQFGKPVTLSCSQTLNHNVMYWYQQKSSQAPKLLFHYYDKDFNNEADTPDNFQSRRPNTSFCFLDIRSPGLGDTAMYLCATSRRTGSALDTEAFFGQGTRLTVV.

This rearrangement joins TRBV2 to TRBJ2-1; 15 nucleotides line up with TRBD2. The CDR3 spans 14 residues. With V trimmed by 7 bases and J by 8 bases, 3 bases remained unmatched. Germline lookup yields CDR1 SNHLY and CDR2 FYNNEI. CDR3 in DNA: TGTGCCAGCAAAGGGACTAGCGGGAGGTATGAGCAGTTCTTC. Its translation is CASKGTSGRYEQFF.

The chain couples TRBV19 to TRBJ1-5; D not certain. The CDR3 extends over 13 amino acids. V dropped 6 bases and J dropped 4 bases, with 10 bases sitting between them. Germline lookup yields CDR1 LNHDA and CDR2 SQIVND (reference sequence). DNA for the CDR3: TGTGCCAGTAGCTTCGAGCTTAATCAGCCCCAGCATTTT. Its protein product is CASSFELNQPQHF.

The chain has TRBV2 and TRBJ2-3; 9 nucleotides line up with TRBD2. V gave up 6 bases and J gave up 5 bases; unmatched junction bases: 12. CDR3 length equals 16 residues. CDR1 is SNHLY, CDR2 FYNNEI, per germline. In DNA, the CDR3 is TGTGCCAGCAGGGTGACTAGCGGCGGGGTCATAGATACGCAGTATTTT. This codes for CASRVTSGGVIDTQYF.

The rearrangement uses TRBV11-3 and TRBJ2-3; D is unresolved. V lost 1 base and J lost 1, with 0 bases in between. This CDR3 has 12 amino acids. Per germline, CDR1 SGHNT and CDR2 YENEEA. CDR3 DNA sequence: TGTGCCAGCAGCTTAGGCACAGATACGCAGTATTTT. Its protein is CASSLGTDTQYF.

The count of this clone is one. This rearrangement joins TRBV7-9 to TRBJ2-1; 7 bases match TRBD2. The CDR3 sequence is 16 residues long. CDR1 and CDR2 (germline): SEHNR, FQNEAQ (reference sequence). After removal of 1 base from V and 7 bases from J, the junction contained 10 bases not matched to a gene. CDR3 in amino acids: CASSLDGGSSFNEQFF. For the CDR3, the DNA is TGTGCCAGCAGCTTAGATGGCGGGAGTTCCTTTAATGAGCAGTTCTTC.

V and J are TRBV18 and TRBJ2-3; TRBD2 is a possible D gene (6 bases). There are 18 residues in the CDR3. The V gene's germline CDR1 is KGHSH and CDR2 LQKENI. Trimming removed 1 base from V and 0 bases from J, with 17 bases in between. The CDR3 reads CASSPQNRDSASTDTQYF. CDR3 nucleotides: TGTGCCAGCTCACCACAGAACCGGGACTCCGCCAGCACAGATACGCAGTATTTT.

V is TRBV4-1 and J is TRBJ1-2; 10 bases are shared with TRBD1. This CDR3 spans 19 amino acids. Germline CDR1 and CDR2: MGHRA and YSYEKL. V lost 3 bases, J lost 4 bases, and 17 bases stayed unmatched. CDR3 in DNA: TGCGCCAGCAGCCAGGGGTTGGGACAGGGGAAGGGAAGAGGCTATGGCTACACCTTC. It is translated as CASSQGLGQGKGRGYGYTF.

The chain uses TRBV2 and TRBJ2-5; TRBD2 matches 10 bases. This CDR3 spans 15 amino acids. Germline V gene sequence: CDR1 SNHLY, CDR2 FYNNEI. After removal of 1 base from V and 5 bases from J, the junction contained 4 bases not matched to a gene. CDR3 nucleotides: TGTGCCAGCAGTGAAGGGCTAGCGGGAGTGGAGACCCAGTACTTC. Translation: CASSEGLAGVETQYF. The full variable domain, in which reference TRBV2 and TRBJ2-5 provide the parts outside the CDR3, is EPEVTQTPSHQVTQMGQEVILRCVPISNHLYFYWYRQILGQKVEFLVSFYNNEISEKSEIFDDQFSVERPDGSNFTLKIRSTKLEDSAMYFCASSEGLAGVETQYFGPGTRLLVL.

In this sample, this clone turned up a few times. The chain couples TRBV10-2 to TRBJ2-6; TRBD2 matches at 10 bases. V was pared by 5 bases and J by 0 bases, with 4 bases of the junction left unmatched. Germline V gene lookup returns CDR1 WSHSY and CDR2 SAAADI. The CDR3 runs 17 residues. The CDR3 region has the DNA TGCGCCAGCAGTCCCGGGACTAGCGACTCTGGGGCCAACGTCCTGACTTTC. It codes for CASSPGTSDSGANVLTF.

This clone was observed a handful of times. The chain has TRBV30 and TRBJ1-3; tentatively, D is TRBD1 (5 bases). V was trimmed by 5 bases and J by 3 bases, leaving 8 bases between them. Germline loops: CDR1 GTSNPN, CDR2 SVGIG (reference sequence). The CDR3 contains 12 residues. CDR3 nucleotide sequence: TGTGCCTGGGGGACGTTTGGAAACACCATATATTTT. Its protein product is CAWGTFGNTIYF.

The chain carries TRBV7-2 and TRBJ1-1; a possible D gene is TRBD1 (6 bases). Germline V gives CDR1 SGHTA, CDR2 FQGNSA. Between the trimmed V and J ends, which lost 6 bases and 4 bases, there was a span of 15 bases. The CDR3 is made up of 14 amino acids. Here the CDR3 reads CASRSTGTSTEAFF. The DNA for the CDR3 is TGTGCCAGCAGGTCGACAGGAACAAGCACTGAAGCTTTCTTT. The variable domain in full, completed from reference TRBV7-2 and TRBJ1-1, reads GAGVSQSPSNKVTEKGKDVELRCDPISGHTALYWYRQSLGQGLEFLIYFQGNSAPDKSGLPSDRFSAERTGGSVSTLTIQRTQQEDSAVYLCASRSTGTSTEAFFGQGTRLTVV.

CDR3 protein: CASSTQTVGLGAFF. In DNA form, the CDR3 reads TGTGCCAGTAGTACTCAGACAGTGGGCCTGGGTGCTTTCTTT. The V call is TRBV19, the J call TRBJ1-1; tentative D call: TRBD1 (5 bases). Germline V lookup: CDR1 LNHDA, CDR2 SQIVND (reference sequence). Trimming took 4 bases from V and 11 from J, leaving 20 bases between them. The CDR3 runs to 14 residues.

Written as DNA, the CDR3 is TGTGCCAGCTCCCCGGGAGGGACAGGGCCCTACGAGCAGTACTTC. It encodes CASSPGGTGPYEQYF. The rearrangement links TRBV18 to TRBJ2-7; possibly TRBD1 for D (9 bases). The CDR3 totals 15 residues. Trimming pared 6 bases from V and 2 bases from J, leaving 17 bases between. Germline V CDR1 and CDR2: KGHSH, LQKENI.

This sequence joins TRBV10-3 and TRBJ2-2, with 8 bases identical to TRBD2. The CDR3 is made up of 16 amino acids. After removal of 6 bases from V and 1 base from J, the junction contained 7 bases not matched to a gene. The germline CDR1 and CDR2 sequences are ENHRY and SYGVKD. The CDR3 spells CAIRDSGTRNTGELFF. The CDR3 DNA reads TGTGCCATCAGGGATAGCGGGACAAGGAACACCGGGGAGCTGTTTTTT.

This chain uses TRBV5-4 with TRBJ2-3, with TRBD2 identical over 13 bases. The V segment lost 4 bases and the J segment 6 bases; nucleotides outside the gene matches: 8. The CDR3 sequence is 16 residues long. Germline assignment: CDR1 SGHNT and CDR2 YYREEE (reference sequence). The CDR3 nucleotides read TGTGCCAGCAGCCTTGGGGGACTAGCGGGACGGGATACGCAGTATTTT. Protein: CASSLGGLAGRDTQYF.

This CDR3 is CASSFGRDRPNEKLFF. CDR3 bases: TGCGCCAGCAGCTTCGGCCGGGACAGGCCTAATGAAAAACTGTTTTTT. The V call is TRBV4-3, the J call TRBJ1-4; 8 nucleotides line up with TRBD1. This CDR3 has 16 residues. The germline CDR1 and CDR2 sequences are LGHNA and YSLEER. With V trimmed by 5 bases and J by 3 bases, 8 bases remained unmatched.

The chain is built from TRBV3-1 (or the pseudogene TRBV3-2) and TRBJ2-7; TRBD2 might be the D (6 bases). The CDR3 runs 14 residues. CDR1 is LGHDT and CDR2 is YNNKEL in the germline V gene (reference sequence). V was trimmed by 2 bases and J by 2 bases, leaving 10 bases between them. The CDR3 here is CASSQRAGPYEQYF. The CDR3 coding sequence is TGTGCCAGCAGCCAACGAGCGGGCCCCTACGAGCAGTACTTC.

This chain connects TRBV7-6 to TRBJ2-7; 10 bases align to TRBD2. V shed 3 bases, J shed 4 bases, and the junction held 9 bases outside the gene matches. The CDR3 contains 16 residues. Germline V gene data show CDR1 as SGHVS and CDR2 as FNYEAQ. As DNA, the CDR3 is TGTGCCAGCAGCTTTATTATAGCGGGAGGTGTGTACGAGCAGTACTTC. Protein: CASSFIIAGGVYEQYF.

This chain joins TRBV4-1 and TRBJ1-1; TRBD1 might be the D (5 bases). This CDR3 has 14 amino acids. V gave up 0 bases and J gave up 6 bases, with 11 bases separating them. The germline V gene encodes CDR1 MGHRA and CDR2 YSYEKL. The CDR3 protein is CASSQELGPPEAFF. The CDR3 bases are TGCGCCAGCAGCCAAGAGTTGGGGCCTCCTGAAGCTTTCTTT.

V is TRBV27 and J is TRBJ2-3; D is perhaps TRBD2 (5 bases). The CDR3 sequence is 12 residues long. Trimming removed 5 bases from V and 4 bases from J, with 7 bases in between. CDR1 is MNHEY and CDR2 is SMNVEV in the germline V gene (reference sequence). The CDR3 DNA sequence: TGTGCCAGCAGTATGAGGGCAGATACGCAGTATTTT. The encoded protein is CASSMRADTQYF.

J is TRBJ2-7 and V is TRBV30; perhaps TRBD2 as D (5 bases). The CDR3 has 11 residues. V was shortened by 1 base and J by 12 bases, with 13 bases between the two germline ends. CDR1 is GTSNPN, CDR2 SVGIG, per germline (reference sequence). The CDR3 region is CAWSGEGRLYF. The CDR3 bases are TGTGCCTGGAGTGGCGAGGGCCGTTTGTACTTC.